The 26 T cell receptor beta chains below were found in one sample sequenced in a study of cytomegalovirus exposure and HLA in healthy donors. Primers included in the PCR were 60 Vbeta and 13 Jbeta primers. Generated by immunoSEQ multiplex PCR, the TCRdb table keeps only in-frame clones and is missing some. In the table there are around 120,000 clones, around 70% of which are singletons. The sequencing input was PBMCs. The receptors here all came from a woman younger than 35 in good health and CMV-seronegative.

The chain employs TRBV5-4 and TRBJ2-5; maybe TRBD1 (6 bases). This CDR3 is 14 amino acids long. V was cut by 5 bases and J by 2 bases, with 13 bases left in between. Germline-derived CDR1 and CDR2 are SGHNT and YYREEE (reference sequence). The CDR3 DNA reads as TGTGCCAGCAGGACGGGACAAATTCAAGAGACCCAGTACTTC. Protein: CASRTGQIQETQYF.

The gene calls are TRBV5-4 and TRBJ1-6; a weak D match, TRBD1 (6 bases). Trimming pared 2 bases from V and 8 bases from J, leaving 11 bases between. Germline V gene lookup returns CDR1 SGHNT and CDR2 YYREEE (reference sequence). The CDR3 totals 14 residues. CDR3 nucleotide sequence: TGTGCCAGCAGCTTCCGGACAGAGTATTCACCCCTCCACTTT. Amino acids: CASSFRTEYSPLHF. Looking up the rest from reference TRBV5-4 and TRBJ1-6 gives the full variable domain: ETGVTQSPTHLIKTRGQQVTLRCSSQSGHNTVSWYQQALGQGPQFIFQYYREEENGRGNFPPRFSGLQFPNYSSELNVNALELDDSALYLCASSFRTEYSPLHFGNGTRLTVT.

The V gene is TRBV7-9, the J gene TRBJ1-5; a weak D match, TRBD1 (5 bases). Germline values: CDR1 SEHNR, CDR2 FQNEAQ (reference sequence). Trimming took off 8 bases at V and 9 bases at J, with 14 bases between the two ends. CDR3 length: 12 amino acids. The CDR3 is CASRQGPGPQHF. In DNA, the CDR3 is TGTGCCAGCCGCCAGGGCCCAGGGCCCCAGCATTTT. The full variable domain, completed using reference TRBV7-9 and TRBJ1-5, is DTGVSQNPRHKITKRGQNVTFRCDPISEHNRLYWYRQTLGQGPEFLTYFQNEAQLEKSRLLSDRFSAERPKGSFSTLEIQRTEQGDSAMYLCASRQGPGPQHFGDGTRLSIL.

The chain combines TRBV27 with TRBJ2-7; 7 bases line up with TRBD1. Trimming took 3 bases from V and 5 from J; bases not matched to a gene: 7. CDR1 MNHEY and CDR2 SMNVEV come from the germline V gene (reference sequence). The CDR3 sequence is 14 residues long. CDR3 coding DNA: TGTGCCAGCAGTTTTGCCGACAGGGCCGACGAGCAGTACTTC. Protein: CASSFADRADEQYF.

The count of this clone is one. The rearrangement links TRBV30 to TRBJ2-3; possible D gene TRBD2, 6 bases. CDR1 is GTSNPN, CDR2 SVGIG, per germline (reference sequence). This CDR3 is built from 14 residues. Trimming removed 2 bases from V and 6 bases from J, with 15 bases in between. CDR3 sequence reads: CAWSMSPRGDTQYF. In DNA, the CDR3 is TGTGCCTGGAGTATGAGTCCCCGGGGGGATACGCAGTATTTT.

This chain joins TRBV5-1 and TRBJ1-1; possible D gene TRBD1, 6 bases. The CDR3 loop spans 15 amino acids. The V end was cut by 0 bases, the J end by 5 bases, with 14 bases between. CDR1 is SGHRS and CDR2 is YFSETQ in the germline V gene. CDR3 protein: CASSLDHTGWTEAFF. The CDR3 DNA reads TGCGCCAGCAGCTTGGATCATACAGGGTGGACTGAAGCTTTCTTT.

As for this clone: Its ends do not fully match the called genes, so a read error is possible. The V and J genes are TRBV7-7 and TRBJ2-5; D is possibly TRBD1 (6 bases). The germline CDR1 and CDR2 sequences are SSHAT and FNYEAQ (reference sequence). This CDR3 region has 13 residues. The CDR3, as DNA: TGTGCTAGCAGCTTAGACAGGCGGGAGACCCAGTACTTC. This sequence encodes CASSLDRRETQYF.

The genes are TRBV20-1 and TRBJ1-2; D not certain. V gave up 7 bases and J gave up 5 bases, with 11 bases separating them. Germline V gene data show CDR1 as DFQATT and CDR2 as SNEGSKA (reference sequence). CDR3 length: 11 residues. Written as DNA, the CDR3 is TGCAGTGACGCCAGGAGGTATGGCTACACCTTC. Amino acid sequence: CSDARRYGYTF.

The CDR3 nucleotides are TGTGCCAGCAGTTTACAACAGGGCTTCTCTGAAGCTTTCTTT. Translating gives CASSLQQGFSEAFF. V gene TRBV28 combines with J gene TRBJ1-1, with D possibly matching TRBD1 (6 bases). Germline lookup yields CDR1 MDHEN and CDR2 SYDVKM. CDR3 length: 14 amino acids. Trimming pared 2 bases from V and 6 bases from J, leaving 13 bases between. The full variable domain, completed using reference TRBV28 and TRBJ1-1, is DVKVTQSSRYLVKRTGEKVFLECVQDMDHENMFWYRQDPGLGLRLIYFSYDVKMKEKGDIPEGYSVSREKKERFSLILESASTNQTSMYLCASSLQQGFSEAFFGQGTRLTVV.

The chain carries TRBV5-1 and TRBJ1-2; tentative D call: TRBD1 (6 bases). V was shortened by 0 bases and J by 4 bases, with 13 bases between the two germline ends. The CDR3 covers 15 residues. In germline, CDR1 is SGHRS, CDR2 YFSETQ. The CDR3, as DNA: TGCGCCAGCAGCTTGGGCCCCGGACAGAGCTATGGCTACACCTTC. Amino acid sequence: CASSLGPGQSYGYTF.

The chain has TRBV6-5 and TRBJ1-2, with D unclear. This CDR3 region has 14 residues. Germline CDR1 MNHEY, CDR2 SVGAGI. The V gene lost 9 bases and the J gene lost 2 bases, with 16 bases spanning the gap. In nucleotides, the CDR3 is TGTGCCAGTCGGAGGGCCCGATTAAACTATGGCTACACCTTC. Translating it yields CASRRARLNYGYTF.

The chain uses TRBV14 and TRBJ2-3, with 7 bases fitting TRBD1. This CDR3 region has 16 residues. Germline loops: CDR1 SGHDN, CDR2 FVKESK. The J segment lost 6 bases and the V segment lost 1 base, leaving 10 bases of the junction unmatched. The CDR3 loop reads CASSQGTGVRSDTQYF. The CDR3 DNA reads TGTGCCAGCAGCCAAGGCACAGGGGTACGGTCGGATACGCAGTATTTT.

The chain uses TRBV28 and TRBJ1-4; tentatively, D is TRBD1 (6 bases). This CDR3 is 15 amino acids long. The V end was cut by 5 bases, the J end by 5 bases, with 15 bases between. Germline assignment: CDR1 MDHEN and CDR2 SYDVKM. The CDR3 sequence is CASSIQQGLNEKLFF. The CDR3 DNA reads as TGTGCCAGCAGTATCCAACAGGGTCTGAATGAAAAACTGTTTTTT.

The chain carries TRBV27 and TRBJ1-2, with D possibly matching TRBD1 (5 bases). Germline CDR1 reads MNHEY; CDR2 reads SMNVEV (reference sequence). This CDR3 contains 14 residues. Trimming shortened V by 0 bases and J by 4 bases, and 9 bases separated the two germline ends. The CDR3 reads CASSLSGQGYGYTF. The CDR3 DNA reads TGTGCCAGCAGTTTATCAGGGCAGGGCTATGGCTACACCTTC.

The rearrangement joins TRBV15 to TRBJ1-1; D gene ambiguous. Germline V CDR1 and CDR2: LNHNV, YYDKDF (reference sequence). The CDR3 has 14 amino acids. V lost 0 bases to trimming and J lost 6 bases, with 11 bases between them. The CDR3 bases are TGTGCCACCAGCAGAGACGGTAGGGAGGCTGAAGCTTTCTTT. Amino acids: CATSRDGREAEAFF.

The chain carries TRBV19 and TRBJ2-5, with 8 bases aligning to TRBD1. The CDR3 has 15 amino acids. Germline V gene data show CDR1 as LNHDA and CDR2 as SQIVND (reference sequence). The trim removed 1 base at V and 5 bases at J, leaving 6 bases unmatched. The DNA for the CDR3 is TGTGCCAGTAGTATAGGGACAGGGCCCCGGGAGACCCAGTACTTC. It encodes CASSIGTGPRETQYF.

The V and J genes are TRBV7-9 and TRBJ2-3; D gene unclear. The CDR3 covers 12 residues. Germline assignment: CDR1 SEHNR and CDR2 FQNEAQ (reference sequence). With 3 bases removed from V and 5 bases from J, the gap between germline ends came to 6 bases. As DNA, the CDR3 is TGTGCCAGCAGCTTTAACAGAGATACGCAGTATTTT. Translating gives CASSFNRDTQYF.

This clone was picked up one time. The chain has TRBV10-2 and TRBJ2-5, with 8 bases matching TRBD2. CDR3 length: 15 amino acids. Per germline, CDR1 WSHSY and CDR2 SAAADI. Trimming at V came to 6 bases and at J to 5 bases, leaving 11 bases not matched to a gene. The CDR3 protein is CASRGLTGGQETQYF. The CDR3 DNA reads TGCGCCAGCAGGGGACTAACGGGGGGGCAGGAGACCCAGTACTTC.

The chain joins TRBV27 to TRBJ2-1; TRBD1 matches at 7 bases. Germline values: CDR1 MNHEY, CDR2 SMNVEV (reference sequence). The V segment lost 2 bases and the J segment 8 bases; nucleotides outside the gene matches: 9. This CDR3 has 15 amino acids. The CDR3 DNA reads TGTGCCAGCAGTTTAGGTTTTGACAGGGACCATGAGCAGTTCTTC. Protein product: CASSLGFDRDHEQFF.

The chain links TRBV28 to TRBJ1-1, with a weak D call TRBD1 (6 bases). The CDR3 sequence is 17 residues long. CDR1 MDHEN and CDR2 SYDVKM come from the germline V gene. Trimming took off 8 bases at V and 5 bases at J, with 27 bases between the two ends. CDR3 sequence: CASSSPSLTGTGTEAFF. The CDR3 DNA is TGTGCCAGCTCCAGCCCCTCCCTAACAGGGACGGGAACTGAAGCTTTCTTT. Filled out from reference TRBV28 and TRBJ1-1, the complete variable domain reads DVKVTQSSRYLVKRTGEKVFLECVQDMDHENMFWYRQDPGLGLRLIYFSYDVKMKEKGDIPEGYSVSREKKERFSLILESASTNQTSMYLCASSSPSLTGTGTEAFFGQGTRLTVV.

The rearrangement links TRBV4-1 to TRBJ2-1, with 10 bases that match TRBD2. The trim removed 4 bases at V and 5 bases at J, leaving 11 bases unmatched. The germline V gene has CDR1 MGHRA and CDR2 YSYEKL. The CDR3 totals 17 residues. CDR3 coding DNA: TGCGCCAGCAGCCCAGCCCCCGGACTAGCGGAAAACAATGAGCAGTTCTTC. Protein product: CASSPAPGLAENNEQFF.

This chain links TRBV7-8 with TRBJ1-5; a weak D match, TRBD1 (6 bases). V lost 3 bases, J lost 3 bases, and 9 bases lay in between. Germline V lookup: CDR1 SGHVS, CDR2 FQNEAQ. There are 14 residues in the CDR3. The CDR3 sequence is CASSFDRNNQPQHF. The CDR3 region has the DNA TGTGCCAGCAGCTTCGACAGGAACAATCAGCCCCAGCATTTT. Combining the CDR3 with reference TRBV7-8 and TRBJ1-5 gives the whole variable domain GAGVSQSPRYKVAKRGQDVALRCDPISGHVSLFWYQQALGQGPEFLTYFQNEAQLDKSGLPSDRFFAERPEGSVSTLKIQRTQQEDSAVYLCASSFDRNNQPQHFGDGTRLSIL.

This clone was observed a few times. The chain combines TRBV15 with TRBJ1-5, with D possibly matching TRBD1 (5 bases). Germline V lookup: CDR1 LNHNV, CDR2 YYDKDF (reference sequence). Deletions cut 8 bases from V and 7 bases from J, with 18 bases between. There are 14 residues in the CDR3. CDR3 DNA sequence: TGTGCCACCGCGACGGGGGGTCCAGGGCAGCCCCAGCATTTT. Translation gives CATATGGPGQPQHF.

This rearrangement joins TRBV6-6 to TRBJ1-2, with a tentative D call TRBD1 (6 bases). CDR1 and CDR2 from the germline V gene are MNHNY and SVGAGI (reference sequence). V dropped 2 bases and J dropped 3 bases, with 10 bases sitting between them. The CDR3 sequence is 14 residues long. In DNA form, the CDR3 reads TGTGCCAGCAGTTACAGGGGGAGGGACTATGGCTACACCTTC. Its protein product is CASSYRGRDYGYTF.

This sequence joins TRBV10-3 and TRBJ2-1; 8 positions agree with TRBD1. CDR1 is ENHRY, CDR2 SYGVKD, per germline. Trimming cost V 0 bases and J 9 bases; bases outside gene matches: 7. CDR3 length: 15 amino acids. CDR3 nucleotides: TGTGCCATCAGTGAGTCGAGGACAGGGCATGGTGAGCAGTTCTTC. This encodes CAISESRTGHGEQFF.

This chain connects TRBV5-6 to TRBJ1-2; no reliable D call. CDR1 is SGHDT, CDR2 YYEEEE, per germline. CDR3 length: 15 amino acids. The V and J ends lost 0 bases and 5 bases respectively, with 14 bases between them. This CDR3 is CASSLASPGRYGYTF. The CDR3 DNA follows: TGTGCCAGCAGCTTGGCGAGTCCGGGTCGGTATGGCTACACCTTC. Supplemented by reference TRBV5-6 and TRBJ1-2, the full variable domain reads DAGVTQSPTHLIKTRGQQVTLRCSPKSGHDTVSWYQQALGQGPQFIFQYYEEEERQRGNFPDRFSGHQFPNYSSELNVNALLLGDSALYLCASSLASPGRYGYTFGSGTRLTVV.